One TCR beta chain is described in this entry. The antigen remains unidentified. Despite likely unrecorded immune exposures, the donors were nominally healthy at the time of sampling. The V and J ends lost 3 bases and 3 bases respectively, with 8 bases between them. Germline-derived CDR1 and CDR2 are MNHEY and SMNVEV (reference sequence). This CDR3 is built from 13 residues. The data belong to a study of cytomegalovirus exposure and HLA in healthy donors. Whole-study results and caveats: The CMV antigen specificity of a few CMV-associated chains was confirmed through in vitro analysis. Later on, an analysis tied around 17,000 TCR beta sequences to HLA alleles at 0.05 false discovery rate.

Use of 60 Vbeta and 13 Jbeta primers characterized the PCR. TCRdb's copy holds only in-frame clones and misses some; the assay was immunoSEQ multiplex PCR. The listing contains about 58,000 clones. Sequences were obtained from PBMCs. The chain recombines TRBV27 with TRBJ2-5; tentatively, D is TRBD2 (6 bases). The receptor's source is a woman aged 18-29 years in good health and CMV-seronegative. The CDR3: CASSFRREETQYF. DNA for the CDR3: TGTGCCAGCAGTTTTAGGAGGGAAGAGACCCAGTACTTC.